The 8 T cell receptor beta chains in this list originate from one sample, sequenced in a study of blood T cell repertoires in COVID-19. The table came from immunoSEQ multiplex PCR; TCRdb's copy has only in-frame clones and leaves some out. The sample includes approximately 300,000 clones, approximately 90% seen only once; the top ten take about 0.8%. Sequenced sample: peripheral blood. The receptor set was obtained from a man aged 30 to 39 with acute or convalescent COVID-19.

The chain recombines TRBV5-1 with TRBJ1-1; weak D call: TRBD1 (6 bases). Trimming pared 5 bases from V and 1 base from J, leaving 21 bases between. CDR3 length: 17 amino acids. Germline V gene lookup returns CDR1 SGHRS and CDR2 YFSETQ. The CDR3 coding sequence is TGCGCCAGCAGACGGACGGATCTCGGGGGGGCGAACACTGAAGCTTTCTTT. Amino acids: CASRRTDLGGANTEAFF. The full variable domain, in which reference TRBV5-1 and TRBJ1-1 provide the parts outside the CDR3, is KAGVTQTPRYLIKTRGQQVTLSCSPISGHRSVSWYQQTPGQGLQFLFEYFSETQRNKGNFPGRFSGRQFSNSRSEMNVSTLELGDSALYLCASRRTDLGGANTEAFFGQGTRLTVV.

This chain joins TRBV10-3 and TRBJ2-7; the D is unclear. The CDR3 runs 13 residues. Trimming stripped 0 bases from V and 1 base from J, with 4 bases between. CDR1 is ENHRY and CDR2 is SYGVKD in the germline V gene. CDR3 sequence reads: CAISESTSYEQYF. CDR3 nucleotide sequence: TGTGCCATCAGTGAGTCGACTTCCTACGAGCAGTACTTC.

The chain couples TRBV28 to TRBJ1-2; 7 nucleotides agree with TRBD1. This CDR3 has 13 amino acids. V shed 6 bases, J shed 3 bases, and the junction held 4 bases outside the gene matches. Germline loops: CDR1 MDHEN, CDR2 SYDVKM. CDR3 protein: CASRPGTDYGYTF. In DNA form, the CDR3 reads TGTGCCAGCAGACCAGGGACAGACTATGGCTACACCTTC.

The sample holds one count of this clone. CDR3 bases: TGTGCCAGCACCTTGACCGTAGGACAGGGTACAAACCCTGAAGCTTTCTTT. It translates to CASTLTVGQGTNPEAFF. The chain links TRBV28 to TRBJ1-1, with 8 bases lining up with TRBD1. The CDR3 has 17 residues. Germline V CDR1 and CDR2: MDHEN, SYDVKM. V lost 7 bases and J lost 6; bases outside the gene matches: 19.

CDR3 nucleotides: TGTGCCAGCAGCTTAGGGGCCGGGACAGGGGATCGTGGCTACACCTTC. It specifies CASSLGAGTGDRGYTF. The chain has TRBV5-5 and TRBJ1-2, with 10 bases matching TRBD1. The CDR3 runs 16 residues. CDR1 is SGHKS and CDR2 is YYEKEE in the germline V gene (reference sequence). Trimming cost V 2 bases and J 7 bases; bases outside gene matches: 11. The full variable domain, its missing parts supplied by reference TRBV5-5 and TRBJ1-2, is DAGVTQSPTHLIKTRGQQVTLRCSPISGHKSVSWYQQVLGQGPQFIFQYYEKEERGRGNFPDRFSARQFPNYSSELNVNALLLGDSALYLCASSLGAGTGDRGYTFGSGTRLTVV.

This clone was detected a few times. The chain couples TRBV4-2 to TRBJ2-7; TRBD2 matches 16 bases. The germline gives CDR1 LGHNA, CDR2 YNFKEQ. CDR3 size: 19 residues. V trimming: 4 bases; J trimming: 2 bases; junction bases outside the gene matches: 11. The CDR3 reads CASSLTPGLAGGPPYEQYF. CDR3 sequence (DNA): TGTGCCAGCAGCCTCACCCCGGGACTAGCGGGGGGGCCCCCCTACGAGCAGTACTTC.

The chain is built from TRBV5-1 and TRBJ2-2, with 11 bases identical to TRBD1. The ends lost 4 bases at V and 8 bases at J; junction bases unmatched: 7. The CDR3 runs to 15 residues. Germline CDR1 reads SGHRS; CDR2 reads YFSETQ. Here the CDR3 reads CASSRGQGATGELFF. For the CDR3, the DNA is TGCGCCAGCAGCCGCGGACAGGGGGCTACTGGGGAGCTGTTTTTT.

The V call is TRBV4-1, the J call TRBJ1-2; 12 nucleotides line up with TRBD1. J lost 4 bases, V lost 5 bases, and 11 bases had no gene match. Germline V CDR1 and CDR2: MGHRA, YSYEKL. This CDR3 is 17 amino acids long. This CDR3 reads CASSSRDRGLPRYGYTF. CDR3 coding DNA: TGCGCCAGCAGCTCCCGGGACAGGGGGCTCCCTCGCTATGGCTACACCTTC.